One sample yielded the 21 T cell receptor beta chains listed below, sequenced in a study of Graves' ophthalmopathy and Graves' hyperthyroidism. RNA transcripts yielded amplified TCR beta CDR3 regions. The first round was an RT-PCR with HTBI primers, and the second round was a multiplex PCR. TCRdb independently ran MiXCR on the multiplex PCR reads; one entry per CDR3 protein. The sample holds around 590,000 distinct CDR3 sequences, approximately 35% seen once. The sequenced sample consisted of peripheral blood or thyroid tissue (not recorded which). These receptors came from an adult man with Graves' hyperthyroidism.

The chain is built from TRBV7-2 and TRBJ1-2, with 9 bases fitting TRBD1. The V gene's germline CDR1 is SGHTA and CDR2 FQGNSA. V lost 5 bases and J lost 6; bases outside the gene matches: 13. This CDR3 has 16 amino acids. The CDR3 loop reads CASSLTGAGTGNGYTF. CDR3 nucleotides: TGTGCCAGCAGCCTGACAGGGGCCGGGACAGGGAATGGCTACACCTTC.

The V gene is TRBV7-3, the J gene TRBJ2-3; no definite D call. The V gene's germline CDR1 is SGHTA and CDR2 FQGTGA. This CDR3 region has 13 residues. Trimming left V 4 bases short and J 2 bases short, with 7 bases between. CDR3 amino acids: CASSSDFTDTQYF. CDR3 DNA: TGTGCCAGCAGCTCCGACTTCACAGATACGCAGTATTTT.

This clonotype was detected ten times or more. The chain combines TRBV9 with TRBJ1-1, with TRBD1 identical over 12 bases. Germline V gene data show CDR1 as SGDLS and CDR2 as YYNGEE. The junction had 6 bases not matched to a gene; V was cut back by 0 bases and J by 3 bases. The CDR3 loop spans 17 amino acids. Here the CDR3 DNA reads TGTGCCAGCAGCGTAGGGGGACAGGGGGCGCAGGACACTGAAGCTTTCTTT. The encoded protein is CASSVGGQGAQDTEAFF.

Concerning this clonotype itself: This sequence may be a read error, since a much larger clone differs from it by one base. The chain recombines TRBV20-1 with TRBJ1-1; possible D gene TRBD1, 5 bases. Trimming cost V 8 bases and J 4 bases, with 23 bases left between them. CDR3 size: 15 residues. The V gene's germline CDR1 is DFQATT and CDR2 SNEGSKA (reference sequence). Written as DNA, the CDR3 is TGCAGTACTGCCCTATTTGGGGCGGTATCCACTGAAGCTTTCTTT. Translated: CSTALFGAVSTEAFF.

CDR3 residues: CASSATGAGAYEQYF. In DNA, the CDR3 is TGTGCCAGCAGTGCGACAGGGGCAGGAGCGTACGAGCAGTACTTC. J is TRBJ2-7 and V is TRBV25-1, with 8 bases fitting TRBD1. The CDR3 runs to 15 residues. The ends lost 4 bases at V and 4 bases at J; junction bases unmatched: 9. Looked up from germline, CDR1 is MGHDK and CDR2 is SYGVNS.

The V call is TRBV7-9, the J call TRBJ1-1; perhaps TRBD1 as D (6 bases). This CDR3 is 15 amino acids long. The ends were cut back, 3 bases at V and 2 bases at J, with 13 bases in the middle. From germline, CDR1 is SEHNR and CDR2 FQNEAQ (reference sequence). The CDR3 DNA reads TGTGCCAGCAGCTTTGGTTGGGGGGGCAACACTGAAGCTTTCTTT. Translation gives CASSFGWGGNTEAFF. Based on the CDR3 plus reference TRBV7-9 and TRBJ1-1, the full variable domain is DTGVSQNPRHKITKRGQNVTFRCDPISEHNRLYWYRQTLGQGPEFLTYFQNEAQLEKSRLLSDRFSAERPKGSFSTLEIQRTEQGDSAMYLCASSFGWGGNTEAFFGQGTRLTVV.

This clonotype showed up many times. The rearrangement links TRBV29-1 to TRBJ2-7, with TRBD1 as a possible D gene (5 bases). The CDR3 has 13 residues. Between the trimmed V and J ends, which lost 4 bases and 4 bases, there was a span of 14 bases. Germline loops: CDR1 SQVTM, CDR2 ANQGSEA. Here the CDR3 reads CSVAWGRGYEQYF. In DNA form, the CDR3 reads TGCAGCGTTGCGTGGGGTAGGGGATACGAGCAGTACTTC.

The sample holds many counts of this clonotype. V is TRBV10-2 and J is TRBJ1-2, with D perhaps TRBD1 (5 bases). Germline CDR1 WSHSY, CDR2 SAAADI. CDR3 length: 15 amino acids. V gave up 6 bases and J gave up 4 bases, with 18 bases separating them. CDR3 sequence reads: CASSRDRSKAYGYTF. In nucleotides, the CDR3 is TGCGCCAGCAGCAGGGACCGCTCTAAGGCCTATGGCTACACCTTC.

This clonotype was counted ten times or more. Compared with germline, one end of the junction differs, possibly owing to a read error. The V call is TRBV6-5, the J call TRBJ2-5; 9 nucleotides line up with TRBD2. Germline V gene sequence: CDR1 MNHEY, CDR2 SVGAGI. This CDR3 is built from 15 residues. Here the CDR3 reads CASSHSGLASQTQYF. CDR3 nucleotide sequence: TGTGCCAGCAGTCACTCGGGACTAGCCTCGCAGACCCAGTACTTC.

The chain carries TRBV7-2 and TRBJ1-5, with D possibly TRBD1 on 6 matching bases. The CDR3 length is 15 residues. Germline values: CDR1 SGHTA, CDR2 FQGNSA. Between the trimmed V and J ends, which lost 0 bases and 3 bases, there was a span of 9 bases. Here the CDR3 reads CASSLARGDNQPQHF. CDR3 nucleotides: TGTGCCAGCAGCTTAGCCAGGGGTGACAATCAGCCCCAGCATTTT.

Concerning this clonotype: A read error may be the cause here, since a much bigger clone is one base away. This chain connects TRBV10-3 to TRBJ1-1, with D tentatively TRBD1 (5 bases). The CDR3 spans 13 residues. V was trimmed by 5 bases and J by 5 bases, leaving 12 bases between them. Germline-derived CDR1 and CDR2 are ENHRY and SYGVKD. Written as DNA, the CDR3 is TGTGCCATCAGTCGGGGGGAGCGGACTGAAGCTTTCTTT. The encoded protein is CAISRGERTEAFF.

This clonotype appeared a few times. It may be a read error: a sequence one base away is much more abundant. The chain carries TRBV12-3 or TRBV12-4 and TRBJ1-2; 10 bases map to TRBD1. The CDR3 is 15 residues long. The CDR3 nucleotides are TGTGCCAGCAGTTCGCGACAGGGGGCAAATTTTGGCCACACCTTC. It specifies CASSSRQGANFGHTF.

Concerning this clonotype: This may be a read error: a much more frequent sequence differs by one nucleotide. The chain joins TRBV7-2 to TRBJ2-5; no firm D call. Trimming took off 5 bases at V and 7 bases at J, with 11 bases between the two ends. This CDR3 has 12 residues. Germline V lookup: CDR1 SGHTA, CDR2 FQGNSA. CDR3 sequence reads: CASSPPSGTQYF. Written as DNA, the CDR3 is TGTGCCAGCAGCCCCCCCTCAGGGACCCAGTACTTC.

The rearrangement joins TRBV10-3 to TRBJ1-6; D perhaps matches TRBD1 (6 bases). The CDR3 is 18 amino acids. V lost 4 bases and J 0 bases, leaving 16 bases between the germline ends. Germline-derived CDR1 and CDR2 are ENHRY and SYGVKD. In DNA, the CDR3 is TGTGCCATCAGTGTTGTAGACAGGTTCGTCTCCTATAATTCACCCCTCCACTTT. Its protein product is CAISVVDRFVSYNSPLHF.

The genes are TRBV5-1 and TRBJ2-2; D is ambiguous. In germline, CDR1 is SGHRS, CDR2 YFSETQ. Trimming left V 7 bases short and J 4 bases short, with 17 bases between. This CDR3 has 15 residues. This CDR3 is CASSFGGLITGELFF. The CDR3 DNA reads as TGCGCCAGCTCCTTTGGTGGCCTTATCACCGGGGAGCTGTTTTTT.

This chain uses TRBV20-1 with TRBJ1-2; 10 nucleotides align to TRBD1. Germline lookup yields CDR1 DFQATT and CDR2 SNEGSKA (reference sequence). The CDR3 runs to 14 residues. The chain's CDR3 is CGSERTGGMDGYTF. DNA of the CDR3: TGCGGATCAGAGAGGACAGGGGGTATGGATGGCTACACCTTC.

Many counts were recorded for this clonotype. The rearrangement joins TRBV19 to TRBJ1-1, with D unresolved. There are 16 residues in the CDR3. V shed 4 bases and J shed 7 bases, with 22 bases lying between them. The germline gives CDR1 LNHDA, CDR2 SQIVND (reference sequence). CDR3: CASSRMADLTLDEAFF. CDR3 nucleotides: TGTGCCAGTAGTAGGATGGCAGATCTTACGCTGGATGAAGCTTTCTTT.

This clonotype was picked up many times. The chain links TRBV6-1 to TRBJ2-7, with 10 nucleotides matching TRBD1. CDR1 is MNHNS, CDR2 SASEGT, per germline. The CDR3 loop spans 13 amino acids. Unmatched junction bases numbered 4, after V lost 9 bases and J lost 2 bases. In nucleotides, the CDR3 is TGTGCCAGTAGGACAGGGGGAACCTACGAGCAGTACTTC. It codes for CASRTGGTYEQYF.

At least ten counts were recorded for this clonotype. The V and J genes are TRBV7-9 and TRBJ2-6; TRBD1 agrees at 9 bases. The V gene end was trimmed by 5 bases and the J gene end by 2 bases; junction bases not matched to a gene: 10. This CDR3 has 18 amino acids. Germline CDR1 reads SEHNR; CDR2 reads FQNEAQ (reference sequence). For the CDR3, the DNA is TGTGCCAGCAGCATAATTGGTGGACAGGGGACTGGGGCCAACGTCCTGACTTTC. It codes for CASSIIGGQGTGANVLTF.

The CDR3 DNA reads as TGCAGTGCTAGTGCAACAGGGGATCAGCCCCAGTACTTC. As protein: CSASATGDQPQYF. V gene TRBV20-1 combines with J gene TRBJ2-5; 7 bases map to TRBD1. J gave up 9 bases and V 3 bases, and 10 bases lay outside the gene matches. The germline CDR1 and CDR2 sequences are DFQATT and SNEGSKA (reference sequence). The CDR3 sequence is 13 residues long.

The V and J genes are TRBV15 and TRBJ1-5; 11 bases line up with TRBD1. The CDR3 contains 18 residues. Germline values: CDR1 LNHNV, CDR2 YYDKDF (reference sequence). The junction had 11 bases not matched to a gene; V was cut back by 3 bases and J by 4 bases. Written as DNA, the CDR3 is TGTGCCACCAGCAGGGTATACGGACAGGGGGCCCTTAATCAGCCCCAGCATTTT. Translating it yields CATSRVYGQGALNQPQHF.